This T cell receptor (beta chain) is drawn from a study of cytomegalovirus exposure and HLA in healthy donors. Primers for the PCR totalled 60 Vbeta and 13 Jbeta. The method was immunoSEQ multiplex PCR; TCRdb's version includes in-frame clones alone and lacks a portion of them. The sample contains around 150,000 clones, around 84% of which appear only once. The CDR3 has 15 amino acids. Germline V lookup: CDR1 SGDLS, CDR2 YYNGEE. The J segment lost 4 bases and the V segment lost 0 bases, leaving 5 bases of the junction unmatched. The chain uses TRBV9 and TRBJ1-2; TRBD1 aligns across 8 bases. The receptor was derived from a boy younger than 10 in good health and CMV-seronegative. Sequenced sample: PBMCs. This chain's CDR3 is CASSVGTGKSYGYTF. CDR3 DNA: TGTGCCAGCAGCGTAGGGACAGGGAAAAGCTATGGCTACACCTTC. Full variable domain (outside the CDR3, taken from reference TRBV9 and TRBJ1-2): DSGVTQTPKHLITATGQRVTLRCSPRSGDLSVYWYQQSLDQGLQFLIQYYNGEERAKGNILERFSAQQFPDLHSELNLSSLELGDSALYFCASSVGTGKSYGYTFGSGTRLTVV.